The clone carrying this T cell receptor beta chain has a handful of counts. What it recognizes is unknown. Trimming took off 0 bases at V and 5 bases at J, with 10 bases between the two ends. Germline CDR1 is SGDLS and CDR2 is YYNGEE. The length of the CDR3 is 14 residues. Naive, central memory, regulatory and stem cell-like memory cells within the CD4+ compartment were sorted using CD45RO/CCR7/CD25/CD127/CD95/CD27. The authors reverse transcribed all of the isolated RNA, so sequencing captured expressed TCRB transcripts. Profiling relied on immunoSEQ multiplex PCR, and the TCRdb table lists in-frame clones only, not all of them. The data show more than 250,000 clones, about a fifth seen once. This record belongs to a study of beta chain features in type 1 diabetes. Findings and limits, study-wide: People with Type 1 diabetes carried modestly yet significantly shorter TCRB CDR3s in all four CD4+ subsets. PCR, the amplification step, might favor shorter templates, equally in patients and controls. A closer apparent resemblance between naive, central memory and Treg TCRB repertoires was seen in patients than in healthy donors.

This clonotype originated in a woman aged 40 to 50 with type 1 diabetes. The specimen was naive CD4+ T cells from blood. The genes are TRBV9 and TRBJ2-3; D may be TRBD2 (5 bases). The CDR3 bases are TGTGCCAGCAGCGTAGATCAAGCGGAAGATACGCAGTATTTT. It yields the protein CASSVDQAEDTQYF. Full variable domain (outside the CDR3, taken from reference TRBV9 and TRBJ2-3): DSGVTQTPKHLITATGQRVTLRCSPRSGDLSVYWYQQSLDQGLQFLIQYYNGEERAKGNILERFSAQQFPDLHSELNLSSLELGDSALYFCASSVDQAEDTQYFGPGTRLTVL.